One and the same sample provided the 28 T cell receptor beta chains below, sequenced in a study of long-term antiretroviral therapy in people with HIV. With survey level as its setting, the immunoSEQ assay was v3.0. This table comes from immunoSEQ multiplex PCR, and its TCRdb copy is limited to in-frame clones, with some not included. The repertoire holds 23,000 or so clones, with roughly 88% as singletons. Sequencing used unsorted PBMCs, obtained 0.1 years before starting antiretroviral therapy. All receptors derive from a man between 18 and 35 years old with HIV.

This rearrangement joins TRBV19 to TRBJ2-7, with D possibly being TRBD1 (6 bases). The V gene's germline CDR1 is LNHDA and CDR2 SQIVND (reference sequence). Trimming took off 1 base at V and 2 bases at J, with 12 bases between the two ends. The CDR3 contains 15 residues. The CDR3, as DNA: TGTGCCAGTAGTATAGTTGAACAGGGAGCCTACGAGCAGTACTTC. Protein sequence: CASSIVEQGAYEQYF. Drawing the rest from reference TRBV19 and TRBJ2-7, the complete variable domain is DGGITQSPKYLFRKEGQNVTLSCEQNLNHDAMYWYRQDPGQGLRLIYYSQIVNDFQKGDIAEGYSVSREKKESFPLTVTSAQKNPTAFYLCASSIVEQGAYEQYFGPGTRLTVT.

The chain is built from TRBV28 and TRBJ1-5; TRBD1 might be the D (6 bases). Trimming stripped 5 bases from V and 4 bases from J, with 21 bases between. There are 17 residues in the CDR3. From germline, CDR1 is MDHEN and CDR2 SYDVKM. This CDR3 reads CASSPFRGWGRNQPQHF. Written as DNA, the CDR3 is TGTGCCAGCAGTCCCTTCAGGGGATGGGGCCGAAATCAGCCCCAGCATTTT.

The chain employs TRBV15 and TRBJ2-5, with D possibly TRBD2 on 5 matching bases. This CDR3 contains 13 residues. V lost 6 bases to trimming and J lost 5 bases, with 13 bases between them. Germline loops: CDR1 LNHNV, CDR2 YYDKDF (reference sequence). The chain's CDR3 is CATSSGTGETQYF. The CDR3 DNA follows: TGTGCCACCAGTTCGGGAACGGGGGAGACCCAGTACTTC. Looking up the rest from reference TRBV15 and TRBJ2-5 gives the full variable domain: DAMVIQNPRYQVTQFGKPVTLSCSQTLNHNVMYWYQQKSSQAPKLLFHYYDKDFNNEADTPDNFQSRRPNTSFCFLDIRSPGLGDTAMYLCATSSGTGETQYFGPGTRLLVL.

The chain couples TRBV9 to TRBJ2-7; 8 bases map to TRBD1. V lost 4 bases to trimming and J lost 4 bases; unmatched junction nucleotides: 10. Germline V gene sequence: CDR1 SGDLS, CDR2 YYNGEE. The CDR3 has 15 residues. The CDR3 coding sequence is TGTGCCAGCAGCCCGGGGGACAGGTACTCGTACGAGCAGTACTTC. Protein sequence: CASSPGDRYSYEQYF.

The chain recombines TRBV11-3 with TRBJ1-6, with D hard to call. Germline CDR1 SGHNT, CDR2 YENEEA. With 2 bases removed from V and 4 bases from J, the gap between germline ends came to 24 bases. The CDR3 is made up of 20 amino acids. Here the CDR3 reads CASSLYIEGMRSPYNSPLHF. As DNA, the CDR3 is TGTGCCAGCAGCTTATATATTGAGGGAATGAGGTCCCCTTATAATTCACCCCTCCACTTT.

This sequence joins TRBV18 and TRBJ1-1, with no clear D. The CDR3 sequence is 14 residues long. The germline CDR1 and CDR2 sequences are KGHSH and LQKENI. Trimming pared 2 bases from V and 0 bases from J, leaving 7 bases between. The CDR3 sequence is CASSPDFMNTEAFF. The CDR3 coding sequence is TGTGCCAGCTCACCAGATTTTATGAACACTGAAGCTTTCTTT.

V and J are TRBV5-6 and TRBJ2-3; D possibly corresponds to TRBD2 (7 bases). Germline CDR1 reads SGHDT; CDR2 reads YYEEEE. The V gene lost 8 bases and the J gene lost 3 bases, with 16 bases spanning the gap. The CDR3 loop spans 14 amino acids. The CDR3 nucleotides read TGTGCCAGTCGGAGGGGGGGTGAAACAGATACGCAGTATTTT. Its translation: CASRRGGETDTQYF. Using reference TRBV5-6 and TRBJ2-3 for the parts outside the CDR3, the full variable domain is DAGVTQSPTHLIKTRGQQVTLRCSPKSGHDTVSWYQQALGQGPQFIFQYYEEEERQRGNFPDRFSGHQFPNYSSELNVNALLLGDSALYLCASRRGGETDTQYFGPGTRLTVL.

This clone showed up just once. The chain recombines TRBV4-1 with TRBJ2-3; 9 bases align to TRBD1. This CDR3 contains 17 residues. CDR1 MGHRA and CDR2 YSYEKL come from the germline V gene. With 0 bases clipped from V and 2 bases from J, the junction kept 6 bases outside the gene matches. The CDR3 spells CASSQDYGQGYTDTQYF. The CDR3 region has the DNA TGCGCCAGCAGCCAAGATTATGGACAGGGGTACACAGATACGCAGTATTTT.

This clone was recorded only once. The rearrangement joins TRBV11-3 to TRBJ2-1, with D possibly called TRBD1 or TRBD2 (5 bases each). V gave up 5 bases and J gave up 7 bases, with 12 bases separating them. The CDR3 totals 13 residues. Germline V gives CDR1 SGHNT, CDR2 YENEEA. As DNA, the CDR3 is TGTGCCAGCAGCCCTCGGGACCAAAATGAGCAGTTCTTC. This gives the protein CASSPRDQNEQFF.

This clone was detected a few times. The CDR3 DNA sequence: TGTGCCAGTAGTATCCGACAGGGGTGGTATCAGCCCCAGCATTTT. This sequence encodes CASSIRQGWYQPQHF. This chain connects TRBV19 to TRBJ1-5, with 8 bases aligning to TRBD1. The CDR3 spans 15 residues. J lost 5 bases, V lost 3 bases, and 6 bases had no gene match. Germline V gene lookup returns CDR1 LNHDA and CDR2 SQIVND (reference sequence).

The CDR3 spells CASSVAASGEYEQFF. The CDR3 nucleotides are TGTGCCAGCAGCGTAGCAGCTAGCGGGGAATATGAGCAGTTCTTC. The rearrangement joins TRBV9 to TRBJ2-1, with 9 bases aligning to TRBD2. Germline assignment: CDR1 SGDLS and CDR2 YYNGEE. Trimming took 0 bases from V and 8 from J; bases not matched to a gene: 6. The CDR3 loop spans 15 amino acids.

The V call is TRBV6-4, the J call TRBJ2-3; TRBD2 matches 10 bases. The CDR3 consists of 16 residues. V lost 4 bases to trimming and J lost 4 bases; unmatched junction nucleotides: 8. Looked up from germline, CDR1 is MRHNA and CDR2 is SNTAGT. The CDR3, as DNA: TGTGCCAGCAGTGGCTCTAGCGGGAGTGGCTCAGATACGCAGTATTTT. It translates to CASSGSSGSGSDTQYF.

This sequence joins TRBV5-4 and TRBJ1-6; 7 nucleotides agree with TRBD1. The CDR3 loop spans 14 amino acids. From germline, CDR1 is SGHNT and CDR2 YYREEE (reference sequence). Unmatched junction bases numbered 7, after V lost 4 bases and J lost 9 bases. DNA of the CDR3: TGTGCCAGCAGCAAAGGGGGCGCGAGTTCACCCCTCCACTTT. Translation gives CASSKGGASSPLHF.

The V call is TRBV9, the J call TRBJ2-1, with 12 bases fitting TRBD2. Trimming cost V 4 bases and J 7 bases; bases outside gene matches: 6. Germline CDR1 SGDLS, CDR2 YYNGEE. The CDR3 sequence is 15 residues long. The CDR3 sequence is CASSFSSGGANEQFF. The DNA of the CDR3 is TGTGCCAGCAGCTTTTCTAGCGGGGGGGCTAATGAGCAGTTCTTC.

The V gene is TRBV29-1, the J gene TRBJ2-7, with 8 bases aligning to TRBD2. V lost 2 bases to trimming and J lost 1 base; unmatched junction nucleotides: 10. Germline values: CDR1 SQVTM, CDR2 ANQGSEA. The CDR3 has 16 residues. The CDR3 sequence is CSVEPFGTSESYEQYF. DNA for the CDR3: TGCAGCGTTGAACCTTTCGGGACTAGTGAGTCCTACGAGCAGTACTTC.

The chain carries TRBV6-6 and TRBJ1-1; 8 nucleotides match TRBD1. The germline V gene encodes CDR1 MNHNY and CDR2 SVGAGI (reference sequence). Losses at the gene ends were 2 bases for V and 8 bases for J; bases not matched to a gene: 4. The CDR3 runs to 13 residues. The chain's CDR3 is CASSYTGGGEAFF. The CDR3 DNA reads as TGTGCCAGCAGTTACACAGGGGGGGGCGAAGCTTTCTTT.

The gene calls are TRBV6-5 and TRBJ1-1; D uncertain. The V gene lost 2 bases and the J gene lost 3 bases, with 16 bases spanning the gap. This CDR3 is 16 amino acids long. Germline V gives CDR1 MNHEY, CDR2 SVGAGI. CDR3 region: CASSYTYTSGDTEAFF. In DNA, the CDR3 is TGTGCCAGCAGTTACACCTATACGTCCGGGGACACTGAAGCTTTCTTT.

This chain connects TRBV6-6 to TRBJ2-2; D tentatively reads TRBD1 or TRBD2 (6 bases each). Trimming took off 5 bases at V and 6 bases at J, with 7 bases between the two ends. The CDR3 loop spans 12 amino acids. Germline V gene sequence: CDR1 MNHNY, CDR2 SVGAGI (reference sequence). For the CDR3, the DNA is TGTGCCAGCAGTGGGGGGCCCGGGGAGCTGTTTTTT. This gives the protein CASSGGPGELFF.

This clone was detected only once. The chain employs TRBV30 and TRBJ2-6, with 8 bases matching TRBD1. The CDR3 sequence is 16 residues long. Germline CDR1 GTSNPN, CDR2 SVGIG (reference sequence). V shed 4 bases and J 2 bases; nucleotides not matched to a gene: 7. The CDR3 protein is CAWIPGGLPGANVLTF. DNA for the CDR3: TGTGCCTGGATTCCAGGGGGCTTACCTGGGGCCAACGTCCTGACTTTC. Complete variable domain (other parts from reference TRBV30 and TRBJ2-6): SQTIHQWPATLVQPVGSPLSLECTVEGTSNPNLYWYRQAAGRGLQLLFYSVGIGQISSEVPQNLSASRPQDRQFILSSKKLLLSDSGFYLCAWIPGGLPGANVLTFGAGSRLTVL.

Only one count was recorded for this clone. The chain joins TRBV9 to TRBJ1-4; 7 bases line up with TRBD1. The CDR3 covers 15 residues. Germline CDR1 SGDLS, CDR2 YYNGEE. Unmatched junction bases numbered 10, after V lost 4 bases and J lost 7 bases. The DNA of the CDR3 is TGTGCCAGCAGCTTGACAGGGAACGGAATTGAAAAACTGTTTTTT. Translation gives CASSLTGNGIEKLFF.

This chain links TRBV27 with TRBJ1-6, with D perhaps TRBD1 (6 bases). The germline gives CDR1 MNHEY, CDR2 SMNVEV (reference sequence). V lost 0 bases and J lost 9, with 18 bases in between. This CDR3 has 17 residues. CDR3 coding DNA: TGTGCCAGCAGTTTATCGAGCCCAGGGGCCGTGGGTTCACCCCTCCACTTT. The encoded protein is CASSLSSPGAVGSPLHF.

The rearrangement uses TRBV5-1 and TRBJ2-1; a weak D match, TRBD1 (5 bases). CDR1 is SGHRS and CDR2 is YFSETQ in the germline V gene. Trimming removed 2 bases at V and 2 bases at J, with 17 bases between. This CDR3 is 17 amino acids long. This chain's CDR3 is CASSLKRQKGTYNEQFF. The DNA of the CDR3 is TGCGCCAGCAGCTTAAAGCGACAAAAGGGGACCTACAATGAGCAGTTCTTC.

The chain has TRBV10-3 and TRBJ2-7, with D tentatively TRBD2 (5 bases). Germline CDR1 ENHRY, CDR2 SYGVKD. Trimming removed 4 bases at V and 2 bases at J, with 18 bases between. The CDR3 spans 16 residues. CDR3 in amino acids: CAISGSATLAPYEQYF. The CDR3 nucleotides are TGTGCCATCAGTGGTTCCGCAACGTTAGCGCCCTACGAGCAGTACTTC.

This clone has only one observation. The genes are TRBV27 and TRBJ1-3; 8 nucleotides line up with TRBD1. The germline V gene has CDR1 MNHEY and CDR2 SMNVEV (reference sequence). J lost 2 bases, V lost 3 bases, and 0 bases had no gene match. The CDR3 runs to 14 residues. CDR3 nucleotide sequence: TGTGCCAGCAGTTTGACAGGGGCTGGAAACACCATATATTTT. Translated, it gives CASSLTGAGNTIYF.

CDR3 protein: CASSLGGALGYQPQHF. In nucleotides, the CDR3 is TGTGCCAGCAGCTTAGGCGGGGCTTTGGGCTATCAGCCCCAGCATTTT. This chain uses TRBV7-9 with TRBJ1-5, with D perhaps matching TRBD1 (5 bases). Trimming took off 1 base at V and 5 bases at J, with 15 bases between the two ends. Germline-derived CDR1 and CDR2 are SEHNR and FQNEAQ (reference sequence). This CDR3 contains 16 residues.

In its sample, this clone was seen a few times. The gene calls are TRBV6-5 and TRBJ1-3, with D unclear. V dropped 5 bases and J dropped 0 bases, with 11 bases sitting between them. Germline V gives CDR1 MNHEY, CDR2 SVGAGI. This CDR3 has 15 amino acids. The chain's CDR3 is CASSVGRSSGNTIYF. CDR3 DNA sequence: TGTGCCAGCAGTGTAGGACGCTCCTCTGGAAACACCATATATTTT.

CDR3 DNA: TGTGCCAGCAAGCGGGGGGGCTCCACAGATACGCAGTATTTT. Its protein product is CASKRGGSTDTQYF. This chain uses TRBV6-1 with TRBJ2-3, with TRBD2 matching over 10 bases. The CDR3 length is 14 residues. Germline values: CDR1 MNHNS, CDR2 SASEGT. V gave up 7 bases and J gave up 2 bases; unmatched junction bases: 3.

The genes are TRBV19 and TRBJ1-2; no clear D. Germline values: CDR1 LNHDA, CDR2 SQIVND (reference sequence). V dropped 8 bases and J dropped 8 bases, with 15 bases sitting between them. The CDR3 covers 12 residues. The CDR3 region has the DNA TGTGCCAGTCCAACGGCGGGGTTCGGCTACACCTTC. Its translation: CASPTAGFGYTF. Variable domain in full (rest from reference TRBV19 and TRBJ1-2): DGGITQSPKYLFRKEGQNVTLSCEQNLNHDAMYWYRQDPGQGLRLIYYSQIVNDFQKGDIAEGYSVSREKKESFPLTVTSAQKNPTAFYLCASPTAGFGYTFGSGTRLTVV.